The 18 T cell receptor beta chains listed next were all sequenced from one sample in a study of blood T cells in healthy people across ages. Then a second PCR, running about 6 to 11 cycles, was carried out with a sample-barcoded 5' primer and a J-beta primer mix. TCRdb redid the calling of the 5' RACE reads with MiXCR, one entry per CDR3 protein. The sample carries hundreds of thousands of distinct CDR3 sequences, 32% recorded once. The sample taken for sequencing was blood. All receptors come from a woman aged 80 or over in good health.

This clonotype was counted at least ten times. This chain connects TRBV10-3 to TRBJ2-1; 11 bases align to TRBD2. The CDR3 is 15 residues long. Trimming took 6 bases from V and 2 from J; bases not matched to a gene: 3. Germline V gene lookup returns CDR1 ENHRY and CDR2 SYGVKD. CDR3 protein: CAISVAGGTYNEQFF. The CDR3 coding sequence is TGTGCCATCAGCGTAGCGGGGGGGACCTACAATGAGCAGTTCTTC.

This clonotype was counted only a few times. The V call is TRBV9, the J call TRBJ2-7, with D perhaps assigned TRBD1 or TRBD2 (6 bases each). Germline-derived CDR1 and CDR2 are SGDLS and YYNGEE. V lost 0 bases and J lost 1, with 11 bases in between. This CDR3 region has 15 residues. CDR3 loop: CASSVDEGGSYEQYF. The CDR3 region has the DNA TGTGCCAGCAGCGTAGACGAGGGGGGATCCTACGAGCAGTACTTC.

About this clonotype: A much bigger clone sits one base away, suggesting this may be a read error. This chain uses TRBV12-3 or TRBV12-4 with TRBJ2-3; 8 bases line up with TRBD1. This CDR3 contains 15 residues. CDR3 protein: CASSPGQEPTDAQYF. CDR3 in DNA: TGTGCCAGCAGCCCGGGACAGGAGCCCACAGATGCGCAGTATTTT.

The rearrangement uses TRBV29-1 and TRBJ1-5, with D tentatively TRBD1 (6 bases). The CDR3 is 14 residues long. The ends were cut back, 5 bases at V and 3 bases at J, with 14 bases in the middle. Germline V gene lookup returns CDR1 SQVTM and CDR2 ANQGSEA. The CDR3 DNA is TGCAGCGTTCGTGGTACAGGGATCAATCAGCCCCAGCATTTT. It yields the protein CSVRGTGINQPQHF.

This clonotype was counted ten times or more. This chain links TRBV12-3 or TRBV12-4 with TRBJ1-2; D ambiguous. The CDR3 extends over 12 amino acids. V lost 5 bases, J lost 10 bases, and 14 bases lay in between. CDR3 in amino acids: CASSLDTADYTF. In DNA form, the CDR3 reads TGTGCCAGCAGTCTAGACACAGCGGACTACACCTTC.

This clonotype was counted many times. The chain combines TRBV6-2 or TRBV6-3 with TRBJ2-1; 12 bases align to TRBD2. J was trimmed by 3 bases and V by 5 bases; bases with no gene match: 14. This CDR3 is 19 amino acids long. Germline loops: CDR1 MNHEY, CDR2 SVGEGT. The CDR3 sequence is CASSESLAGGQWVYNEQFF. The DNA of the CDR3 is TGTGCCAGCAGTGAATCACTAGCGGGGGGACAATGGGTCTACAATGAGCAGTTCTTC.

Turning to this clonotype: Since a much larger clone is just one base distant, this may be a read error. V and J are TRBV9 and TRBJ2-4; D is perhaps TRBD1 or TRBD2 (6 bases each). This CDR3 is 14 amino acids long. V was pared by 0 bases and J by 15 bases, with 19 bases between. Germline V gene lookup returns CDR1 SGDLS and CDR2 YYNGEE. The CDR3: CASSVAGAEETRYF. The CDR3 bases are TGTGCCAGCAGCGTAGCGGGGGCAGAAGAGACCCGGTACTTC.

This clonotype was seen at least ten times. The chain links TRBV11-2 to TRBJ2-3, with D perhaps matching TRBD1 or TRBD2 (6 bases each). The CDR3 contains 15 residues. Trimming removed 1 base from V and 3 bases from J, with 11 bases in between. Germline V lookup: CDR1 SGHAT, CDR2 FQNNGV. CDR3 protein: CASSLAGATTDTQYF. CDR3 sequence (DNA): TGTGCCAGCAGCTTAGCGGGGGCCACGACAGATACGCAGTATTTT.

In regard to this clonotype: This clone may be a read error of a much larger clone one base away. The J gene is TRBJ2-5, the V gene TRBV20-1; D call uncertain. This CDR3 is 12 amino acids long. Per germline, CDR1 DFQATT and CDR2 SNEGSKA (reference sequence). Trimming shortened V by 5 bases and J by 0 bases, and 7 bases separated the two germline ends. The CDR3 region is CSADGYQETQYF. CDR3 nucleotides: TGCAGTGCTGACGGTTACCAAGAGACCCAGTACTTC.

This clonotype was counted many times. The rearrangement links TRBV7-3 to TRBJ2-1; 8 bases agree with TRBD2. The CDR3 spans 15 residues. In germline, CDR1 is SGHTA, CDR2 FQGTGA. V shed 2 bases, J shed 6 bases, and the junction held 6 bases outside the gene matches. The CDR3 nucleotides read TGTGCCAGCAGCTTAGGACTAGCTATGGGCAATGAGCAGTTCTTC. Its translation is CASSLGLAMGNEQFF.

This clonotype occurred many times. The genes are TRBV2 and TRBJ1-2; D gene ambiguous. The CDR3 totals 10 residues. The V gene's germline CDR1 is SNHLY and CDR2 FYNNEI. Trimming removed 7 bases at V and 8 bases at J, with 8 bases between. The CDR3 protein is CASTPIGYTF. The CDR3 coding sequence is TGTGCCAGCACCCCCATCGGCTACACCTTC.

There are many counts of this clonotype. The chain uses TRBV27 and TRBJ2-7; D perhaps matches TRBD2 (6 bases). Germline V gives CDR1 MNHEY, CDR2 SMNVEV (reference sequence). V lost 8 bases, J lost 5 bases, and 13 bases lay in between. The CDR3 has 12 amino acids. In DNA form, the CDR3 reads TGTGCCAGCCGATCCGGGAGCCACGAGCAGTACTTC. It encodes CASRSGSHEQYF.

This clonotype appeared many times. The J gene is TRBJ2-4, the V gene TRBV27, with 10 bases aligning to TRBD2. CDR3 length equals 14 residues. Germline CDR1 is MNHEY and CDR2 is SMNVEV (reference sequence). V shed 8 bases and J 12 bases; nucleotides not matched to a gene: 13. CDR3 sequence (DNA): TGTGCCAGCGGAGTGAGCGGGGGGGCCAGTGATCAGTACTTC. As protein: CASGVSGGASDQYF.

Ten or more counts support this clonotype. The chain couples TRBV7-8 to TRBJ2-3; 11 positions match TRBD2. This CDR3 has 16 residues. Per the germline V gene, CDR1 is SGHVS and CDR2 is FQNEAQ. J was trimmed by 3 bases and V by 5 bases; bases with no gene match: 7. The CDR3 coding sequence is TGTGCCAGCAGCCGATCGGGACTAGCGGAGACAGATACGCAGTATTTT. This encodes CASSRSGLAETDTQYF.

Ten or more counts support this clonotype. The chain uses TRBV7-6 and TRBJ2-1, with TRBD2 matching over 10 bases. The trim removed 5 bases at V and 9 bases at J, leaving 13 bases unmatched. The CDR3 consists of 16 residues. Germline-derived CDR1 and CDR2 are SGHVS and FNYEAQ. The CDR3 region is CASSPQWTSGGSEQFF. CDR3 in DNA: TGTGCCAGCAGCCCGCAATGGACTAGCGGCGGTAGTGAGCAGTTCTTC.

This clonotype was detected only a few times. The chain uses TRBV7-2 and TRBJ1-1, with 7 bases lining up with TRBD1. Looked up from germline, CDR1 is SGHTA and CDR2 is FQGNSA. V lost 5 bases, J lost 3 bases, and 6 bases stayed unmatched. The CDR3 has 14 residues. CDR3 in amino acids: CASSATGLDTEAFF. Here the CDR3 DNA reads TGTGCCAGCAGCGCGACAGGGCTCGACACTGAAGCTTTCTTT.

This clonotype occurred a few times. This may come from a read error, since a much larger clone is one base off. The V gene is TRBV20-1, the J gene TRBJ2-7, with D possibly matching TRBD1 (5 bases). Per the germline V gene, CDR1 is DFQATT and CDR2 is SNEGSKA (reference sequence). Between the trimmed V and J ends, which lost 6 bases and 7 bases, there was a span of 22 bases. This CDR3 has 14 residues. The CDR3 DNA is TGCAGTGCCTCCAAGGTAACAGGAGACAATGAGCAGTACTTC. It translates to CSASKVTGDNEQYF.

As regards this clonotype: A much more abundant neighbour one base away suggests this may be a read error. The chain is built from TRBV12-3 or TRBV12-4 and TRBJ2-7, with D unclear. CDR3 length: 12 amino acids. The CDR3 region has the DNA TGTGCCATCAGTTTAAGAGAGAACGAGCAGTACTTC. Translation gives CAISLRENEQYF.